The 32 T cell receptor beta chains given below trace back to one sample, sequenced in a study of persistence of HIV-infected CD4 T cells (dated by TCRdb to 2018 to 2020). In the paper's terms, the treatment or condition label means: suppressive antiretroviral therapy. Cells were stimulated with lysates of CMV-infected fibroblasts at roughly 10 ug/mL. Memory populations depleted of antigen-responding cells were obtained by sorting nonresponding CD40L-negative CD69-negative CD45RO-high memory CD4+ T cells. The immunoSEQ hsTCRB assay version 4 in survey mode was used to sequence TCRbeta repertoires from genomic DNA. Imported from immuneACCESS, the table was reduced by TCRdb to in-frame sequences with V and J called. These copies leave out some clones; in studies compared against another copy, an unresolved V gene accounts for under half, and the cause of the remainder is not known. The sample profile shows about 48,000 clones; around 75% of them were found once. In total, the top ten clones hold around 3% of the sample.

Their target antigens are unknown. The sequences come from CD4+ T cells sorted from PBMCs after roughly 20-hour stimulation, collected from a patient who received antiretroviral therapy. This specimen's cell subset or site label, interpreted: CD40L-CD69- CD45RO-high memory CD4 T cells not responding to CMV lysate. The origin of the receptors is an adult man with HIV who was CMV-seropositive.

This rearrangement joins TRBV29-1 to TRBJ2-4, with no clear D. Germline CDR1 reads SQVTM; CDR2 reads ANQGSEA. CDR3 length equals 14 residues. Trimming took 1 base from V and 0 from J, leaving 7 bases between them. CDR3 sequence reads: CSVEVDLAKNIQYF. Here the CDR3 DNA reads TGCAGCGTTGAAGTCGATTTAGCCAAAAACATTCAGTACTTC.

This clone was counted once. V and J are TRBV6-6 and TRBJ2-7; the D gene is possibly TRBD1 (6 bases). CDR3 length: 14 amino acids. CDR1 is MNHNY and CDR2 is SVGAGI in the germline V gene (reference sequence). Trimming cost V 5 bases and J 5 bases, with 16 bases left between them. The CDR3 loop is CASSDVVAGDEQYF. DNA of the CDR3: TGTGCCAGCAGTGACGTAGTGGCAGGGGACGAGCAGTACTTC.

The chain employs TRBV19 and TRBJ1-5, with no clear D. The CDR3 is 14 residues long. Per the germline V gene, CDR1 is LNHDA and CDR2 is SQIVND (reference sequence). V was cut by 0 bases and J by 0 bases, with 3 bases left in between. CDR3 sequence (DNA): TGTGCCAGTAGTATAGATTATAGCAATCAGCCCCAGCATTTT. Residues: CASSIDYSNQPQHF.

J is TRBJ2-3 and V is TRBV6-5; D perhaps matches TRBD2 (5 bases). V was pared by 8 bases and J by 5 bases, with 11 bases between. Germline-derived CDR1 and CDR2 are MNHEY and SVGAGI. This CDR3 spans 12 amino acids. The CDR3 sequence: CASRGGGDTQYF. For the CDR3, the DNA is TGTGCCAGCCGCGGAGGTGGAGATACGCAGTATTTT.

The chain is built from TRBV5-1 and TRBJ2-7, with TRBD1 matching over 11 bases. In germline, CDR1 is SGHRS, CDR2 YFSETQ. After removal of 1 base from V and 2 bases from J, the junction contained 2 bases not matched to a gene. The CDR3 is 15 residues long. The CDR3 nucleotides read TGCGCCAGCAGCTTGAGGGGACAGGGGGCCTACGAGCAGTACTTC. Translated, it gives CASSLRGQGAYEQYF. The full variable domain, rest sourced from reference TRBV5-1 and TRBJ2-7, is KAGVTQTPRYLIKTRGQQVTLSCSPISGHRSVSWYQQTPGQGLQFLFEYFSETQRNKGNFPGRFSGRQFSNSRSEMNVSTLELGDSALYLCASSLRGQGAYEQYFGPGTRLTVT.

Concerning this clone: Other DNA sequences in the sample encode the same CDR3. This sequence joins TRBV10-3 and TRBJ1-5; D unclear. The CDR3 runs 13 residues. Trimming took off 0 bases at V and 2 bases at J, with 2 bases between the two ends. Germline assignment: CDR1 ENHRY and CDR2 SYGVKD. CDR3 region: CAISESGNQPQHF. In DNA, the CDR3 is TGTGCCATCAGTGAGTCTGGCAATCAGCCCCAGCATTTT.

The chain employs TRBV7-2 and TRBJ2-2, with 8 nucleotides matching TRBD2. The trim removed 1 base at V and 6 bases at J, leaving 7 bases unmatched. The CDR3 runs to 16 residues. CDR1 and CDR2 from the germline V gene are SGHTA and FQGNSA. The chain's CDR3 is CASSLDGGRRAGELFF. CDR3 nucleotides: TGTGCCAGCAGCTTAGATGGCGGGAGGCGCGCCGGGGAGCTGTTTTTT.

J is TRBJ2-6 and V is TRBV11-2, with D perhaps TRBD1 (6 bases). V was cut by 8 bases and J by 3 bases, with 14 bases left in between. Per the germline V gene, CDR1 is SGHAT and CDR2 is FQNNGV. The CDR3 covers 15 residues. CDR3 sequence reads: CASPTGIGGANVLTF. CDR3 bases: TGTGCCAGCCCTACAGGGATTGGTGGGGCCAACGTCCTGACTTTC.

This clone turned up a few times. The CDR3 loop is CASSLRTGLSGELFF. CDR3 DNA sequence: TGTGCCAGCAGTTTAAGGACAGGGTTGTCCGGGGAGCTGTTTTTT. The V gene is TRBV27, the J gene TRBJ2-2; TRBD1 agrees at 8 bases. Unmatched junction bases numbered 5, after V lost 2 bases and J lost 6 bases. The CDR3 consists of 15 residues. The germline gives CDR1 MNHEY, CDR2 SMNVEV (reference sequence).

CDR3 DNA sequence: TGCGCCAGCAGCTGGTCAGCGGGGGGCTTAGCCGGGGAGCTGTTTTTT. Translating it yields CASSWSAGGLAGELFF. The rearrangement uses TRBV4-1 and TRBJ2-2, with 9 bases that match TRBD2. CDR3 size: 16 residues. Germline CDR1 is MGHRA and CDR2 is YSYEKL. V dropped 5 bases and J dropped 6; count of bases not matched to a gene: 10.

The chain couples TRBV10-3 to TRBJ2-1, with 8 nucleotides matching TRBD2. The V segment lost 6 bases and the J segment 6 bases; nucleotides outside the gene matches: 4. The CDR3 runs 13 residues. CDR1 and CDR2 (germline): ENHRY, SYGVKD. CDR3 sequence: CAIRTSGSNEQFF. In DNA, the CDR3 is TGTGCCATCAGGACGAGCGGGAGCAATGAGCAGTTCTTC.

This sequence joins TRBV7-8 and TRBJ1-1; D call uncertain. Germline CDR1 SGHVS, CDR2 FQNEAQ. The V end lost 2 bases, the J end lost 1 base, and 5 bases lay between the germline ends. CDR3 length equals 13 residues. The CDR3 nucleotides are TGTGCCAGCAGCTTACAGCAGAACACTGAAGCTTTCTTT. As protein: CASSLQQNTEAFF.

The V gene is TRBV29-1, the J gene TRBJ2-5; D may be TRBD2 (5 bases). CDR3 size: 11 residues. Trimming left V 7 bases short and J 5 bases short, with 11 bases between. Germline CDR1 SQVTM, CDR2 ANQGSEA. This chain's CDR3 is CSGAPGETQYF. CDR3 DNA: TGCAGCGGGGCCCCGGGGGAGACCCAGTACTTC.

This CDR3 reads CAWRTGQGNYGYTF. The CDR3 DNA is TGTGCCTGGAGAACGGGACAGGGGAACTATGGCTACACCTTC. The chain is built from TRBV30 and TRBJ1-2, with 10 bases aligning to TRBD1. V was pared by 3 bases and J by 2 bases, with 3 bases of the junction left unmatched. CDR3 length: 14 amino acids. Germline CDR1 reads GTSNPN; CDR2 reads SVGIG (reference sequence). Full variable domain (outside the CDR3, taken from reference TRBV30 and TRBJ1-2): SQTIHQWPATLVQPVGSPLSLECTVEGTSNPNLYWYRQAAGRGLQLLFYSVGIGQISSEVPQNLSASRPQDRQFILSSKKLLLSDSGFYLCAWRTGQGNYGYTFGSGTRLTVV.

This clone was counted only a few times. The CDR3 spells CASSFGGPENEQYF. CDR3 sequence (DNA): TGTGCCAGCAGTTTTGGAGGGCCGGAGAACGAGCAGTACTTC. This rearrangement joins TRBV6-5 to TRBJ2-7, with D possibly matching TRBD2 (6 bases). The CDR3 sequence is 14 residues long. Germline V CDR1 and CDR2: MNHEY, SVGAGI. The germline V and J ends were trimmed by 4 bases and 5 bases, with 15 bases remaining between them.

V usage is TRBV5-4 and J usage is TRBJ1-2; D perhaps matches TRBD1 (5 bases). Germline CDR1 reads SGHNT; CDR2 reads YYREEE (reference sequence). Trimming took 1 base from V and 5 from J, leaving 9 bases between them. This CDR3 region has 13 residues. The CDR3 coding sequence is TGTGCCAGCAGCTTGACAGGAGCTTATGGCTACACCTTC. It is translated as CASSLTGAYGYTF.

This clone was seen only once. The chain employs TRBV6-1 and TRBJ1-3; D is undetermined. This CDR3 is 14 amino acids long. Germline V gene lookup returns CDR1 MNHNS and CDR2 SASEGT. V was shortened by 3 bases and J by 2 bases, with 8 bases between the two germline ends. CDR3 protein: CASSDTAAGNTIYF. The CDR3 DNA follows: TGTGCCAGCAGTGATACGGCCGCTGGAAACACCATATATTTT.

The rearrangement links TRBV6-4 to TRBJ2-7; D is perhaps TRBD1 or TRBD2 (6 bases each). The germline CDR1 and CDR2 sequences are MRHNA and SNTAGT. The CDR3 is 16 residues long. Trimming took 2 bases from V and 0 from J, leaving 14 bases between them. The CDR3 reads CASSDPQRGASYEQYF. The CDR3 coding sequence is TGTGCCAGCAGTGACCCGCAAAGGGGGGCCTCCTACGAGCAGTACTTC.

This chain links TRBV6-5 with TRBJ1-2; 7 bases are shared with TRBD1. Germline trimming cut 0 bases from V and 6 bases from J; bases unmatched to any gene: 4. This CDR3 has 14 residues. Germline V gene lookup returns CDR1 MNHEY and CDR2 SVGAGI. In nucleotides, the CDR3 is TGTGCCAGCAGTTACTCCGGGACAGCGGATGGCTACACCTTC. Its protein is CASSYSGTADGYTF.

In its sample, this clone was seen a few times. The chain recombines TRBV27 with TRBJ1-5, with a tentative D call TRBD1 (6 bases). Trimming removed 5 bases from V and 4 bases from J, with 15 bases in between. CDR3 length: 15 amino acids. Per germline, CDR1 MNHEY and CDR2 SMNVEV (reference sequence). The CDR3 region is CASSPLQGRNQPQHF. CDR3 coding DNA: TGTGCCAGCAGTCCCCTACAGGGTAGGAATCAGCCCCAGCATTTT.

This clone was recorded a few times. The chain couples TRBV5-1 to TRBJ1-6, with a tentative D call TRBD1 (5 bases). Germline values: CDR1 SGHRS, CDR2 YFSETQ. This CDR3 spans 13 amino acids. Trimming removed 5 bases from V and 10 bases from J, with 13 bases in between. Here the CDR3 DNA reads TGCGCCAGCAGACCAGGGAGAGACTCACCCCTCCACTTT. This encodes CASRPGRDSPLHF.

The chain joins TRBV30 to TRBJ1-3; D not resolved. This CDR3 has 13 residues. V was shortened by 0 bases and J by 3 bases, with 6 bases between the two germline ends. Germline lookup yields CDR1 GTSNPN and CDR2 SVGIG (reference sequence). CDR3 residues: CAWSVLLGNTIYF. CDR3 nucleotide sequence: TGTGCCTGGAGTGTCTTACTTGGAAACACCATATATTTT.

V gene TRBV7-2 combines with J gene TRBJ1-1; no firm D call. Germline assignment: CDR1 SGHTA and CDR2 FQGNSA. V lost 1 base and J lost 1, with 10 bases in between. This CDR3 contains 15 residues. The CDR3 coding sequence is TGTGCCAGCAGCTTAGGGAGGTACGGGAACACTGAAGCTTTCTTT. This gives the protein CASSLGRYGNTEAFF.

The chain joins TRBV6-5 to TRBJ1-2; D remains ambiguous. V shed 0 bases and J shed 4 bases, with 9 bases lying between them. The CDR3 is 14 residues long. The germline CDR1 and CDR2 sequences are MNHEY and SVGAGI. CDR3 region: CASSYSAGTYGYTF. The CDR3 DNA follows: TGTGCCAGCAGTTACTCGGCCGGCACCTATGGCTACACCTTC.

The chain has TRBV18 and TRBJ1-1; D is ambiguous. The CDR3 totals 16 residues. Germline V gene lookup returns CDR1 KGHSH and CDR2 LQKENI. Trimming cost V 1 base and J 2 bases, with 14 bases left between them. CDR3 region: CASSPRGFGVNTEAFF. DNA of the CDR3: TGTGCCAGCTCACCACGAGGGTTTGGGGTTAACACTGAAGCTTTCTTT.

This chain uses TRBV14 with TRBJ2-1, with a tentative D call TRBD2 (5 bases). V lost 3 bases, J lost 9 bases, and 15 bases lay in between. Germline CDR1 reads SGHDN; CDR2 reads FVKESK. This CDR3 region has 14 residues. CDR3 in amino acids: CASSHGFEGSEQFF. The CDR3, as DNA: TGTGCCAGCAGCCATGGGTTTGAGGGTTCTGAGCAGTTCTTC.

The chain couples TRBV5-4 to TRBJ2-5, with D perhaps assigned TRBD1 or TRBD2 (6 bases each). V lost 1 base, J lost 4 bases, and 17 bases lay in between. Germline V gene sequence: CDR1 SGHNT, CDR2 YYREEE (reference sequence). The CDR3 consists of 16 residues. The CDR3 nucleotides are TGTGCCAGCAGCTTGAGCCTTTTGGGGGGCACAGAGACCCAGTACTTC. It codes for CASSLSLLGGTETQYF.

The rearrangement links TRBV10-1 to TRBJ2-7; 8 positions agree with TRBD1. The ends lost 5 bases at V and 0 bases at J; junction bases unmatched: 3. This CDR3 is 14 amino acids long. In germline, CDR1 is WNHNN, CDR2 SYGVQD (reference sequence). DNA of the CDR3: TGCGCCAGCAGTCCAGGGGGCTCCTCCTACGAGCAGTACTTC. It yields the protein CASSPGGSSYEQYF.

This sequence joins TRBV3-1 (or the pseudogene TRBV3-2) and TRBJ2-1; D is ambiguous. The V end was cut by 4 bases, the J end by 3 bases, with 10 bases between. Germline CDR1 reads LGHDT; CDR2 reads YNNKEL (reference sequence). This CDR3 region has 14 residues. CDR3 in amino acids: CASSPLGLYNEQFF. The CDR3 DNA sequence: TGTGCCAGCAGCCCCCTTGGGCTCTACAATGAGCAGTTCTTC.

CDR3 nucleotide sequence: TGTGCCAGCAGCCTAAAGTATGGCTACACCTTC. Protein product: CASSLKYGYTF. V gene TRBV5-8 combines with J gene TRBJ1-2, with D unresolved. Trimming removed 4 bases from V and 5 bases from J, with 6 bases in between. This CDR3 region has 11 residues. Germline CDR1 reads SGHTS; CDR2 reads YDEGEE.

This sequence joins TRBV7-2 and TRBJ2-2, with 10 bases identical to TRBD2. Germline V gives CDR1 SGHTA, CDR2 FQGNSA. The V and J ends lost 4 bases and 6 bases, in that order; junction bases with no gene match: 2. CDR3 length: 14 amino acids. The DNA of the CDR3 is TGTGCCAGCAGCTCTAGCGGGAGAGCCGGGGAGCTGTTTTTT. This gives the protein CASSSSGRAGELFF. Together with reference TRBV7-2 and TRBJ2-2, the CDR3 gives the full variable domain: GAGVSQSPSNKVTEKGKDVELRCDPISGHTALYWYRQSLGQGLEFLIYFQGNSAPDKSGLPSDRFSAERTGGSVSTLTIQRTQQEDSAVYLCASSSSGRAGELFFGEGSRLTVL.

As for this clone: The junction differs from germline at one of its ends, possibly a read error. The genes are TRBV12-3 or TRBV12-4 and TRBJ1-1; D uncertain. The CDR3 is 13 residues long. CDR3 coding DNA: TGTGCCAGCAGTCGTAGGCGTTCGGTCGTAGTGGTCTTT. Protein sequence: CASSRRRSVVVVF.